This T cell receptor (beta chain) was identified in a study of blood T cell repertoires in COVID-19. CDR1 is MNHEY and CDR2 is SMNVEV in the germline V gene (reference sequence). The junction had 16 bases not matched to a gene; V was cut back by 6 bases and J by 7 bases. This CDR3 contains 17 residues. Original methodology: Reference gene primer amplification yielded estimated nucleated cell counts. The data were produced by immunoSEQ multiplex PCR, yet TCRdb's version contains in-frame clones alone and is incomplete. D and trimming were read from the DNA, whereas the V and J calls and clone size are those reported in that table. The sample gives approximately 70,000 clones, under 90% of which show up once; about 2.5% is in the top ten.

Sample: peripheral blood. The TCR originated in a human donor in a cohort sampled during active COVID-19. The chain is built from TRBV27 and TRBJ2-1; 9 nucleotides agree with TRBD2. The CDR3 DNA reads as TGTGCCAGCAGCCTAGTAAGTGGGCTAGCGGGATCGAATGAGCAGTTCTTC. Protein: CASSLVSGLAGSNEQFF.